This T cell receptor (beta chain) appears in the sequencing data of a study of T cell responses to AZD1222 COVID-19 vaccine (dated by TCRdb to about 2021). For context, the study as a whole: A total of approximately 240 trial participants underwent TCR sequencing, of whom roughly 210 had received two doses of AZD1222 and some 25 had received two doses of the MenACWY control vaccine. Enrollment into the trials was organized by age into subgroups of 18-55, 56-69 and 70-plus years, and those subgroups contained roughly 150, 30 and 60 TCR-sequenced participants, respectively.

This sample's time point label indicates: about 28 days (+/-7) after the second vaccine dose. AZD1222 recipients whose second dose came at about 4 weeks and those whose second dose came at about 12 weeks were combined into one group, since spike-specific TCR depth and breadth did not differ between the two schedules. The vaccinee samples were drawn from two UK trials, COV001 and COV002, one of which was a single-blind randomized controlled phase 2/3 trial testing AZD1222 (ChAdOx1 nCoV-19) in healthy adults. For TCRbeta chain sequencing, PBMC samples from trial participants were taken at day 0 and at day 28 after the second dose. The paper's findings and limits, for the study overall: Conclusions about previously exposed vaccinees are limited, since just five to seven AZD1222 recipients were seropositive for SARS-CoV-2 at baseline. Vaccine-associated CD4 TCRs spanned the whole spike protein, with dominant responses in regions 160-218 and 743-854. A significant rise in spike-specific TCR breadth and depth was observed after two AZD1222 doses relative to day 0 and relative to MenACWY recipients. Because no day 14 peak-response samples were available, repertoires were characterized only after the peak T cell response. Participants were mostly white British and included more females than males, and it was suggested by the authors that clonal diversity may have been underestimated. In the small 56-69-year group, the increase in depth fell short of significance, most likely because of low power. Reportedly, almost half of the unique spike-specific TCRs recognized epitopes lying outside the regions that are mutated in the B.1.351 and B.1.1.7 variants.

A word on this clone: Which antigen it targets is not known. Base quality data are lacking; no much larger clone is found one base away.

The CDR3 regions of human TCRbeta chains were analyzed by immunosequencing. In the paper's pipeline: Repertoire TCRs were checked for matches against a reference library of SARS-CoV-2-specific TCRs that had been generated using the MIRA antigen-specificity platform. Breadth was defined as the fraction of unique TCRs that were SARS-CoV-2-associated. Depth was defined as the fraction of total T cells that were SARS-CoV-2-associated. Each spike-specific TCR was assigned to its reactive spike region and to a CD4 or CD8 class using the MIRA data. Log10-transformed breadth and depth values were compared by one-way ANOVA with Sidak's multiple comparisons tests. Sourced from immuneACCESS, this table was stored by TCRdb with only in-frame sequences that have V and J called. A share of the clones is absent; for the studies checked, an unresolved V gene accounts for under half, and the remainder has no known explanation. That table furnishes V, J and clone size, whereas the DNA furnished D and trimming. In this sample the table shows approximately 42,000 clones, approximately 89% of which occur a single time. Approximately 25% of the sample is taken by the ten largest.

The CDR3 starts with the cysteine, ends with the phenylalanine, and has 13 residues. Only the CDR3 DNA stays, 39 bases, in frame from base 1. Deletion took 4 bases off V and 8 bases off J, with a span of 11 bases between the germline ends. Taken from the germline V gene (reference sequence), the CDR1 and CDR2 loops are LNHDA and SQIVND. This clonotype originated in an adult who received the AZD1222 COVID-19 vaccine. Specimen: peripheral blood, collected 28 days after the second AZD1222 dose. The chain links TRBV19 with TRBJ1-4; a tentative D match to TRBD1 spans 5 bases. The nucleotide sequence reads as follows: TGTGCCAGTAGTAAGCAGGGTGGAGAAAAACTGTTTTTT. Its protein reads: CASSKQGGEKLFF.